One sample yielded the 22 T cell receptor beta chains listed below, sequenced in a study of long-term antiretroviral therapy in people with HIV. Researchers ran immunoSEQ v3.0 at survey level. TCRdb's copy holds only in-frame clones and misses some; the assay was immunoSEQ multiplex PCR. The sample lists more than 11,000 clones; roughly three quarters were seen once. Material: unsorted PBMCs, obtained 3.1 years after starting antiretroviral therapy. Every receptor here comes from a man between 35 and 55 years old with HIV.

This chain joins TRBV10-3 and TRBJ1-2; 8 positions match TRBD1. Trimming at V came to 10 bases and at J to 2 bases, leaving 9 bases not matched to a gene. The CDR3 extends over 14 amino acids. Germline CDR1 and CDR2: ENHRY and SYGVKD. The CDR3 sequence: CATRAQGGNYGYTF. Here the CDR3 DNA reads TGTGCCACCCGAGCACAGGGGGGAAACTATGGCTACACCTTC.

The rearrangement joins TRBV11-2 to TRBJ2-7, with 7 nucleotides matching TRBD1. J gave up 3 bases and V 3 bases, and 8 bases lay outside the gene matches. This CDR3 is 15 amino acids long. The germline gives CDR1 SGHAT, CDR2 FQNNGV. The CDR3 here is CASSLDRSGVYEQYF. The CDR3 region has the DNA TGTGCCAGCAGCTTGGACAGGTCAGGTGTCTACGAGCAGTACTTC.

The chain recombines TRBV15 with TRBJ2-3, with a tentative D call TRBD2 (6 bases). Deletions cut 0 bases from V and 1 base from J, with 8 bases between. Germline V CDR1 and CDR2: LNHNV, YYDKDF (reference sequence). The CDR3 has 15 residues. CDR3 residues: CATSRDPSGTDTQYF. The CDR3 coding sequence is TGTGCCACCAGCAGAGACCCTAGCGGCACAGATACGCAGTATTTT.

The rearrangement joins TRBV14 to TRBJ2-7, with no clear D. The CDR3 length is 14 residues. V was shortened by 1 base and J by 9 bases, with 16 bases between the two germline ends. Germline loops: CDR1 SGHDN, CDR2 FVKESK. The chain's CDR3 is CASSQAGSRVGQYF. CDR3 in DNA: TGTGCCAGCAGCCAAGCCGGGTCGAGAGTCGGGCAGTACTTC.

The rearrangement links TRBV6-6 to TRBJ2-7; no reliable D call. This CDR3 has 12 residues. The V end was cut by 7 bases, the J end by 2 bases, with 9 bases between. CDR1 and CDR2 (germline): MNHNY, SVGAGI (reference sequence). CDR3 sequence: CASTPNPYEQYF. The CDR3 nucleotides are TGTGCCAGCACCCCAAACCCCTACGAGCAGTACTTC.

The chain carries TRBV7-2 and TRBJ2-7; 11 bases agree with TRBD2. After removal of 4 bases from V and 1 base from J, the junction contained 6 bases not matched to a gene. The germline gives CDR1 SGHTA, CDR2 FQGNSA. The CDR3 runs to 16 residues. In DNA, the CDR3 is TGTGCCAGCAGCTCTTCCCTAGCGGGGGGTTCCTACGAGCAGTACTTC. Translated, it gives CASSSSLAGGSYEQYF.

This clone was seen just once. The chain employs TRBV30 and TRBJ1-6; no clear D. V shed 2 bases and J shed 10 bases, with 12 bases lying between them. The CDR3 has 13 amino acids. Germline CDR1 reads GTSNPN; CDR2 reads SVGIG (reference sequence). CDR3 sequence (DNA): TGTGCCTGGAGTTCTCTCATGAAGTCACCCCTCCACTTT. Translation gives CAWSSLMKSPLHF. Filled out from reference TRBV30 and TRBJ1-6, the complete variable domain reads SQTIHQWPATLVQPVGSPLSLECTVEGTSNPNLYWYRQAAGRGLQLLFYSVGIGQISSEVPQNLSASRPQDRQFILSSKKLLLSDSGFYLCAWSSLMKSPLHFGNGTRLTVT.

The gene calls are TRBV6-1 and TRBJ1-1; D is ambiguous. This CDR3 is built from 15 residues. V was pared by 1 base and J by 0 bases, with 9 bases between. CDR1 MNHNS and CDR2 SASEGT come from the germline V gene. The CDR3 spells CASSEGWGMNTEAFF. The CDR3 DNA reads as TGTGCCAGCAGTGAAGGATGGGGAATGAACACTGAAGCTTTCTTT.

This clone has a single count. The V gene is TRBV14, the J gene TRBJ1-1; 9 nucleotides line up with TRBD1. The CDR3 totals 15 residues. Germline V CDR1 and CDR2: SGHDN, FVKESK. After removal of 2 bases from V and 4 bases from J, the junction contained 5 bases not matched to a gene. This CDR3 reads CASSQIGTGRTEAFF. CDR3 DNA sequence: TGTGCCAGCAGCCAAATTGGGACAGGGCGCACTGAAGCTTTCTTT.

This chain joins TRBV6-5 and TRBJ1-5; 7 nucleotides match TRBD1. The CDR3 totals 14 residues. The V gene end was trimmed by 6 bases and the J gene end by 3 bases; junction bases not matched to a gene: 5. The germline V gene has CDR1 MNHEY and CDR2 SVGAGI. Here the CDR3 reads CASRRDSNNQPQHF. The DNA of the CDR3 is TGTGCCAGCAGGCGGGACAGCAACAATCAGCCCCAGCATTTT.

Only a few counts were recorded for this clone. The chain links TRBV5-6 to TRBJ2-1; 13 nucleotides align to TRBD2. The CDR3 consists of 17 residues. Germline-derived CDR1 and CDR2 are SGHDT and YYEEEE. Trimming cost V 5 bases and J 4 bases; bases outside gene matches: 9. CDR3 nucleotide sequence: TGTGCCAGCAGGCGTATAGGACTAGCGGGGGAGTACAATGAGCAGTTCTTC. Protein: CASRRIGLAGEYNEQFF.

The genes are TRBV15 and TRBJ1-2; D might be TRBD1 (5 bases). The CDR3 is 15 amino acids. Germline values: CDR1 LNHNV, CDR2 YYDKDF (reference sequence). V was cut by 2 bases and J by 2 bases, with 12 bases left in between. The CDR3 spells CATSRPPRGNYGYTF. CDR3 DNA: TGTGCCACCAGCAGACCTCCCCGGGGGAACTATGGCTACACCTTC.

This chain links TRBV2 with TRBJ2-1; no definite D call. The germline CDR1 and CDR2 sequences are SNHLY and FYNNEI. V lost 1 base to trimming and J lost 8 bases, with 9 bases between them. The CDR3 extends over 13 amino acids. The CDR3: CASSEVSKDEQFF. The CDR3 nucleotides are TGTGCCAGCAGTGAAGTGTCCAAGGATGAGCAGTTCTTC.

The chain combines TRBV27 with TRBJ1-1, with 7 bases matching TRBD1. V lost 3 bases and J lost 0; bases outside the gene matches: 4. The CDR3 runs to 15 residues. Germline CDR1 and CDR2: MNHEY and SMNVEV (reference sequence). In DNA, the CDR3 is TGTGCCAGCAGTTTCCTGACAGGGTTGAACACTGAAGCTTTCTTT. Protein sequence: CASSFLTGLNTEAFF.

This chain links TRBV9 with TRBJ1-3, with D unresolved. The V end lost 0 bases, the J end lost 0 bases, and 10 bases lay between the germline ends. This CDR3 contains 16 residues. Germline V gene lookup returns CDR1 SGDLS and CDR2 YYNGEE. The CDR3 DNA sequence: TGTGCCAGCAGCGTAGGTACAAGGAGCTCTGGAAACACCATATATTTT. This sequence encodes CASSVGTRSSGNTIYF.

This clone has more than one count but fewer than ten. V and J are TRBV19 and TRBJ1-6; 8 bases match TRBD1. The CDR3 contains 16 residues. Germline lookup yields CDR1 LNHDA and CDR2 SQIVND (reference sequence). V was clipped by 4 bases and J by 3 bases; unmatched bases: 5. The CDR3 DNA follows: TGTGCCAGTAGTAACTCCGGGACAGGCTATAATTCACCCCTCCACTTT. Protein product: CASSNSGTGYNSPLHF.

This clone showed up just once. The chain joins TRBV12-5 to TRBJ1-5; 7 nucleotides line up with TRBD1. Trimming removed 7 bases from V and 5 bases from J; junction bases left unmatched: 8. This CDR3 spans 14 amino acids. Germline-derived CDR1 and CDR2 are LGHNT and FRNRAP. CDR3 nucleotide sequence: TGTGCTAGTGCCCCTGACAGGGTCCATCAGCCCCAGCATTTT. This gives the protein CASAPDRVHQPQHF.

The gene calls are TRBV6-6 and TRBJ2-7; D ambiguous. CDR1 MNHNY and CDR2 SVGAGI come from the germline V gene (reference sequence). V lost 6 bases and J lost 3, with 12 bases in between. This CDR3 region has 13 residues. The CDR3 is CASREHEVYEQYF. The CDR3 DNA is TGTGCCAGCAGGGAGCACGAAGTCTACGAGCAGTACTTC.

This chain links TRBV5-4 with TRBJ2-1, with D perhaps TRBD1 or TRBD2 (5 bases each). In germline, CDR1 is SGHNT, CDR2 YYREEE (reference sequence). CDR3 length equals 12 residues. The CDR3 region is CALAVGDNEQFF. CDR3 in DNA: TGTGCATTGGCGGTGGGGGACAATGAGCAGTTCTTC.

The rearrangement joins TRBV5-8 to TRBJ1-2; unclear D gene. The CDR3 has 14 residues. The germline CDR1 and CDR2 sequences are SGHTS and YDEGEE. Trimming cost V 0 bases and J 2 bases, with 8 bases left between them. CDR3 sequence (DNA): TGTGCCAGCAGCTTGGACAGTGAAAACTATGGCTACACCTTC. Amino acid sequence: CASSLDSENYGYTF.

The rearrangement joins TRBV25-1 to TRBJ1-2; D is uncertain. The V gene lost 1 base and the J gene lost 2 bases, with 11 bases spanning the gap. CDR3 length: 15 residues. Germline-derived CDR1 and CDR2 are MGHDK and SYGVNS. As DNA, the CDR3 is TGTGCCAGCAGTGAATCCCTTCTCCCAAACTATGGCTACACCTTC. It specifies CASSESLLPNYGYTF.

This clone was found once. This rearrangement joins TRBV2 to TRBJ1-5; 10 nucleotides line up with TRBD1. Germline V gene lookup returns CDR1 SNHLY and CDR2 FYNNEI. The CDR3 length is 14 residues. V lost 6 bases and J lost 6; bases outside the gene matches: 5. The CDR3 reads CASSGTGEGQPQHF. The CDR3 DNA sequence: TGTGCCAGCAGCGGGACAGGGGAAGGTCAGCCCCAGCATTTT. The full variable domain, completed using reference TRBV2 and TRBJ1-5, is EPEVTQTPSHQVTQMGQEVILRCVPISNHLYFYWYRQILGQKVEFLVSFYNNEISEKSEIFDDQFSVERPDGSNFTLKIRSTKLEDSAMYFCASSGTGEGQPQHFGDGTRLSIL.